The T cell receptor beta chain under discussion was sequenced for a study of blood T cell repertoires in COVID-19. Background on the study: Researchers got acute and convalescent COVID-19 samples from the United States, Italy and Spain.

Unmatched junction bases numbered 18, after V lost 1 base and J lost 8 bases. The length of the CDR3 is 20 residues. CDR1 is LGHDT and CDR2 is YNNKEL in the germline V gene (reference sequence). Enrollees, roughly 18 to 90 years old, lived in 24 US areas. Clinical history as reported by participants underpinned cohort assignment. A COVID-19 case had been met by exposed participants during the 2 weeks before study entry. Assay: immunoSEQ multiplex PCR; the TCRdb copy retains only in-frame clones and omits some. Here the sample spans under 250,000 clones, 83% being singletons. This clonotype was obtained from a woman between 50 and 59 years old who had been exposed to COVID-19. The sequenced material came from PBMCs or T cells enriched from blood (not recorded which). V and J are TRBV3-1 (or the pseudogene TRBV3-2) and TRBJ1-6, with 9 positions matching TRBD1. The CDR3 nucleotides are TGTGCCAGCAGCCAAGCCGGGATGCCGGGGATCGGGACAGGGCATTCACCCCTCCACTTT. Protein product: CASSQAGMPGIGTGHSPLHF.